This note documents a single T cell receptor beta chain sequence. Clones were sequenced by immunoSEQ multiplex PCR, and TCRdb holds only the in-frame ones, with some missing. This sample has about 370,000 clones; roughly nine tenths occur once, and the top ten carry around 1%. The data derive from a study of blood T cell repertoires in COVID-19. Overall study context: Nucleic acid was either cDNA or gDNA, and it came from T cells, B-cell-depleted T cells, or PBMCs.

The germline V gene has CDR1 KGHSH and CDR2 LQKENI. V shed 2 bases, J shed 1 base, and the junction held 2 bases outside the gene matches. This CDR3 is 15 amino acids long. This TCR came from a man between 18 and 29 years old who had recovered from COVID-19. Sequences were obtained from PBMCs or T cells enriched from blood (not recorded which). The V call is TRBV18, the J call TRBJ2-7; 10 bases map to TRBD2. This CDR3 is CASSPGLAESYEQYF. DNA of the CDR3: TGTGCCAGCTCACCAGGACTAGCGGAATCCTACGAGCAGTACTTC. The full variable domain, in which reference TRBV18 and TRBJ2-7 provide the parts outside the CDR3, is NAGVMQNPRHLVRRRGQEARLRCSPMKGHSHVYWYRQLPEEGLKFMVYLQKENIIDESGMPKERFSAEFPKEGPSILRIQQVVRGDSAAYFCASSPGLAESYEQYFGPGTRLTVT.